Listed below are T cell receptor beta chains from one sample, sequenced in a study of T cell responses to AZD1222 COVID-19 vaccine. Generated by immunoSEQ multiplex PCR, the TCRdb table keeps only in-frame clones and is missing some. The table has 250,000 to 300,000 clones, 85% to 95% seen once; the top ten hold roughly 0.6%. The sequenced sample was peripheral blood, obtained 28 days after the second AZD1222 dose. These receptors were obtained from an adult who received the AZD1222 COVID-19 vaccine. Each CDR3 is given with its conserved first and last residue. D genes are given only for firm matches. Some rows have no size entry. The others give once, few or many, or a class for an expanded clone.

CASSPRNRAGELFF TGTGCCAGCTCACCAAGGAACCGAGCCGGGGAGCTGTTTTTT . TRBV18 . TRBJ2-2
CASSLVRAGELFF TGTGCCAGCAGTTTGGTACGCGCCGGGGAGCTGTTTTTT . TRBV27 . TRBJ2-2
CASSHPRGTGVTEAFF TGCGCCAGCAGCCACCCTCGGGGAACAGGGGTCACTGAAGCTTTCTTT TRBD1 TRBV4-1 . TRBJ1-1
CASSDLARGANVLTF TGTGCCAGCAGCGATCTAGCACGTGGGGCCAACGTCCTGACTTTC . TRBV2 . TRBJ2-6
CASSLTWGFGNTIYF TGTGCCAGCAGCTTAACGTGGGGATTTGGAAACACCATATATTTT . TRBV7-3 . TRBJ1-3
CASSLRYEQYF TGTGCCAGCAGCCTCAGGTACGAGCAGTACTTC . TRBV28 . TRBJ2-7
CASSLGLAGVGETQYF TGCGCCAGCAGTCTCGGGCTAGCGGGAGTTGGAGAGACCCAGTACTTC TRBD2 TRBV5-1 . TRBJ2-5
CASSDRGTDYGYTF TGTGCCAGCAGCGACCGCGGGACGGACTATGGCTACACCTTC . TRBV3-1/TRBV3-2 . TRBJ1-2
CATSRGAGGSYNSPLHF TGTGCCACCAGCAGAGGGGCAGGGGGCTCCTATAATTCACCCCTCCACTTT TRBD1 TRBV15 . TRBJ1-6
CASSTTSGNTGELFF TGTGCCAGCTCAACGACTAGCGGGAACACCGGGGAGCTGTTTTTT TRBD2 TRBV18 . TRBJ2-2
CASRQGRVAFF TGTGCCAGTCGACAGGGGCGGGTTGCTTTCTTT TRBD1 TRBV19 . TRBJ1-1
CASSYGGIPYGYTF TGTGCCAGCAGCTATGGAGGGATCCCCTATGGCTACACCTTC . TRBV6-5 few TRBJ1-2
CASSGLRRTEAFF TGTGCCAGTAGTGGACTTAGGAGGACTGAAGCTTTCTTT . TRBV19 . TRBJ1-1
CASSREGNEKLFF TGTGCCAGCTCACGAGAGGGGAATGAAAAACTGTTTTTT . TRBV18 . TRBJ1-4
CASSEGGRSYNEQFF TGTGCCAGCAGTGAAGGCGGGCGCTCCTACAATGAGCAGTTCTTC . TRBV2 . TRBJ2-1
CASRPGLGMNEQFF TGTGCCAGCAGGCCGGGACTAGGAATGAATGAGCAGTTCTTC TRBD2 TRBV2 . TRBJ2-1
CASSFSNEQFF TGTGCCAGCAGCTTTAGCAATGAGCAGTTCTTC . TRBV5-4 . TRBJ2-1
CASKDGNQPQHF TGTGCCAGTAAGGACGGAAATCAGCCCCAGCATTTT . TRBV19 once TRBJ1-5
CASSLNSPSYEQYF TGTGCCAGCAGTTTAAACAGCCCCTCCTACGAGCAGTACTTC . TRBV28 few TRBJ2-7
CASSLLAGSNEQFF TGCGCCAGCAGCCTGCTAGCGGGCTCTAATGAGCAGTTCTTC TRBD2 TRBV5-1 once TRBJ2-1
CASSPTMGDTQYF TGTGCCAGCAGTCCAACTATGGGGGATACGCAGTATTTT . TRBV28 . TRBJ2-3
CASSRQGAGTEAFF TGTGCCAGTAGCCGACAGGGGGCAGGGACTGAAGCTTTCTTT TRBD1 TRBV19 . TRBJ1-1
CASSQSGGPYNEQFF TGTGCCAGCAGCCAGAGCGGGGGGCCCTACAATGAGCAGTTCTTC TRBD2 TRBV11-3 . TRBJ2-1
CAWGRDRGRYEQYF TGTGCCTGGGGCCGGGACAGGGGGCGGTACGAGCAGTACTTC TRBD1 TRBV30 . TRBJ2-7
CASTRGQSSGNTIYF TGTGCCAGCACACGGGGGCAGAGCTCTGGAAACACCATATATTTT . TRBV7-8 . TRBJ1-3
CASSFVDF TGCGCCAGCAGCTTTGTGGACTTC . TRBV5-1 few TRBJ2-7
CSGSRDRVGEQYF TGCAGCGGGTCCCGGGACAGGGTTGGCGAGCAGTACTTC TRBD1 TRBV29-1 . TRBJ2-7